This T cell receptor (beta chain) was found in a study of cytomegalovirus exposure and HLA in healthy donors. The germline gives CDR1 MGHDK, CDR2 SYGVNS. V shed 4 bases, J shed 8 bases, and the junction held 16 bases outside the gene matches. The CDR3 consists of 17 residues. Some clones are missing from TCRdb's copy, which holds only in-frame ones; the method was immunoSEQ multiplex PCR. The sample holds roughly 70,000 clones, over 85% seen once. As concerns this clone: The antigen remains undetermined.

Study results and caveats: For most TCR sequences rarity was the rule, although some public TCRs occurred in many donors. According to a subsequent analysis, TCR clusters identified in the first cohort showed a tendency to co-occur across the roughly 130 validation repertoires.

The TCR comes from a man aged 18 to 30 in good health and CMV-seropositive. V is TRBV25-1 and J is TRBJ1-4; 7 positions agree with TRBD1. Material: PBMCs. The CDR3 bases are TGTGCCAGCAGTGCCCCCCCATCTACAGGGGAGAACGAAAAACTGTTTTTT. Translated: CASSAPPSTGENEKLFF.